The 26 T cell receptor beta chains below were found in one sample sequenced in a study of blood T cell repertoires in COVID-19. Sequencing was performed with immunoSEQ multiplex PCR; in TCRdb, only in-frame clones are kept and a portion is missing. The table lists 350,000 to 450,000 clones, approximately 91% of them singletons. Input material: PBMCs or T cells enriched from blood (not recorded which). The receptors come from a woman between 18 and 30 years old who had been exposed to COVID-19.

The chain uses TRBV7-2 and TRBJ2-5; D possibly corresponds to TRBD2 (5 bases). The V and J ends lost 5 bases and 5 bases respectively, with 15 bases between them. CDR1 is SGHTA and CDR2 is FQGNSA in the germline V gene. The CDR3 covers 14 residues. CDR3 loop: CASSLGLGAETQYF. As DNA, the CDR3 is TGTGCCAGCAGCCTCGGACTGGGAGCGGAGACCCAGTACTTC.

The chain is built from TRBV30 and TRBJ1-5; no reliable D call. Trimming removed 5 bases at V and 0 bases at J, with 8 bases between. The CDR3 spans 13 residues. CDR1 and CDR2 from the germline V gene are GTSNPN and SVGIG (reference sequence). As DNA, the CDR3 is TGTGCCTGGGGACGTTATAGCAATCAGCCCCAGCATTTT. This codes for CAWGRYSNQPQHF.

This chain connects TRBV7-8 to TRBJ1-6, with 10 nucleotides matching TRBD1. Trimming removed 5 bases from V and 2 bases from J; junction bases left unmatched: 3. Per germline, CDR1 SGHVS and CDR2 FQNEAQ. This CDR3 is built from 16 residues. The CDR3 coding sequence is TGTGCCAGCAGCCGAGGACAGGGGGCCTATAATTCACCCCTCCACTTT. Its protein product is CASSRGQGAYNSPLHF.

The chain links TRBV7-2 to TRBJ2-3, with D possibly matching TRBD2 (5 bases). This CDR3 spans 14 amino acids. Germline values: CDR1 SGHTA, CDR2 FQGNSA. V dropped 5 bases and J dropped 1 base, with 10 bases sitting between them. The CDR3 here is CASSVKGGTDTQYF. CDR3 bases: TGTGCCAGCAGCGTTAAGGGAGGCACAGATACGCAGTATTTT.

In its sample, this clone was seen a few times. The J gene is TRBJ1-5, the V gene TRBV28; the match to TRBD1 covers 8 bases. The CDR3 length is 16 residues. Germline CDR1 is MDHEN and CDR2 is SYDVKM. With V trimmed by 1 base and J by 3 bases, 5 bases remained unmatched. CDR3 in DNA: TGTGCCAGCAGTTTATCGGGGACAGGACCCAATCAGCCCCAGCATTTT. Its protein is CASSLSGTGPNQPQHF.

The CDR3 sequence: CASSLGPAGESNEQFF. The CDR3 DNA reads as TGTGCCAGCAGCTTAGGTCCTGCGGGAGAGAGTAATGAGCAGTTCTTC. The chain carries TRBV7-8 and TRBJ2-1, with 7 bases lining up with TRBD2. This CDR3 is built from 16 residues. With 1 base clipped from V and 7 bases from J, the junction kept 10 bases outside the gene matches. The germline CDR1 and CDR2 sequences are SGHVS and FQNEAQ.

The chain employs TRBV5-1 and TRBJ2-5; D uncertain. With 4 bases removed from V and 4 bases from J, the gap between germline ends came to 14 bases. Germline assignment: CDR1 SGHRS and CDR2 YFSETQ. CDR3 length equals 14 residues. CDR3 sequence reads: CASSPYINRETQYF. CDR3 DNA: TGCGCCAGCAGCCCATACATCAATCGAGAGACCCAGTACTTC.

The chain is built from TRBV27 and TRBJ2-1, with D unclear. V lost 6 bases to trimming and J lost 9 bases, with 9 bases between them. The germline V gene encodes CDR1 MNHEY and CDR2 SMNVEV (reference sequence). This CDR3 has 11 amino acids. CDR3 protein: CASSSRGEQFF. Written as DNA, the CDR3 is TGTGCCAGCAGCTCCCGCGGTGAGCAGTTCTTC.

The chain carries TRBV6-5 and TRBJ1-5; no reliable D call. V was pared by 0 bases and J by 5 bases, with 11 bases between. Germline CDR1 and CDR2: MNHEY and SVGAGI. There are 15 residues in the CDR3. The CDR3 protein is CASSYSFTEDQPQHF. In DNA form, the CDR3 reads TGTGCCAGCAGTTACTCGTTCACAGAAGATCAGCCCCAGCATTTT.

The CDR3 here is CASSLGTGGDTQYF. CDR3 DNA sequence: TGTGCCAGCAGCCTCGGGACTGGGGGAGATACGCAGTATTTT. The V and J genes are TRBV14 and TRBJ2-3, with D possibly matching TRBD2 (6 bases). Per germline, CDR1 SGHDN and CDR2 FVKESK. The V end lost 4 bases, the J end lost 5 bases, and 13 bases lay between the germline ends. This CDR3 contains 14 residues.

The chain is built from TRBV5-6 and TRBJ1-1, with 11 bases fitting TRBD1. There are 15 residues in the CDR3. Looked up from germline, CDR1 is SGHDT and CDR2 is YYEEEE. Trimming took 4 bases from V and 1 from J; bases not matched to a gene: 3. The CDR3 reads CASSRTGGWNTEAFF. The CDR3 DNA reads as TGTGCCAGCAGCCGGACAGGGGGCTGGAACACTGAAGCTTTCTTT. Based on the CDR3 plus reference TRBV5-6 and TRBJ1-1, the full variable domain is DAGVTQSPTHLIKTRGQQVTLRCSPKSGHDTVSWYQQALGQGPQFIFQYYEEEERQRGNFPDRFSGHQFPNYSSELNVNALLLGDSALYLCASSRTGGWNTEAFFGQGTRLTVV.

This clone was counted once. The rearrangement links TRBV7-9 to TRBJ1-2; no firm D call. Trimming removed 5 bases at V and 3 bases at J, with 13 bases between. The CDR3 is 14 residues long. Looked up from germline, CDR1 is SEHNR and CDR2 is FQNEAQ (reference sequence). The CDR3 region has the DNA TGTGCCAGCAGCACGGGTCTGGAGGACTATGGCTACACCTTC. This codes for CASSTGLEDYGYTF.

The table lists this clone with a few counts. The V and J genes are TRBV7-9 and TRBJ2-7; D not certain. CDR3 length: 13 amino acids. Trimming pared 5 bases from V and 1 base from J, leaving 9 bases between. Germline CDR1 and CDR2: SEHNR and FQNEAQ (reference sequence). CDR3 protein: CASSPSRSYEQYF. CDR3 in DNA: TGTGCCAGCAGCCCTAGTAGGTCCTACGAGCAGTACTTC.

This clone has just one count. V gene TRBV7-8 combines with J gene TRBJ2-4, with D possibly being TRBD2 (6 bases). Germline CDR1 and CDR2: SGHVS and FQNEAQ. This CDR3 comprises 15 residues. Trimming left V 4 bases short and J 5 bases short, with 15 bases between. CDR3: CASSWGVGGENIQYF. The CDR3 coding sequence is TGTGCCAGCAGCTGGGGTGTTGGAGGGGAAAACATTCAGTACTTC.

V usage is TRBV12-3 or TRBV12-4 and J usage is TRBJ2-5; 7 bases are shared with TRBD2. V dropped 5 bases and J dropped 12; count of bases not matched to a gene: 6. The CDR3 runs to 11 residues. The CDR3 region has the DNA TGTGCCAGCAGTACGACTAGCCATAAGTACTTC. Translated: CASSTTSHKYF.

Only one count was recorded for this clone. The chain carries TRBV5-1 and TRBJ1-1; unclear D gene. The V end was cut by 0 bases, the J end by 8 bases, with 11 bases between. Germline CDR1 and CDR2: SGHRS and YFSETQ. The CDR3 extends over 13 amino acids. The CDR3 nucleotides are TGCGCCAGCAGCTTGGTCCCCCAGGCGGAAGCTTTCTTT. It encodes CASSLVPQAEAFF. Filled out from reference TRBV5-1 and TRBJ1-1, the complete variable domain reads KAGVTQTPRYLIKTRGQQVTLSCSPISGHRSVSWYQQTPGQGLQFLFEYFSETQRNKGNFPGRFSGRQFSNSRSEMNVSTLELGDSALYLCASSLVPQAEAFFGQGTRLTVV.

This clone appeared a few times. The rearrangement uses TRBV19 and TRBJ2-1; maybe TRBD1 (6 bases). CDR3 length: 14 residues. V dropped 3 bases and J dropped 10 bases, with 16 bases sitting between them. Germline CDR1 reads LNHDA; CDR2 reads SQIVND (reference sequence). The CDR3 here is CASSIGERGYEQFF. In DNA form, the CDR3 reads TGTGCCAGTAGTATCGGGGAAAGGGGGTACGAGCAGTTCTTC.

The chain uses TRBV20-1 and TRBJ1-1; possibly TRBD1 for D (5 bases). The CDR3 runs 11 residues. V shed 1 base and J shed 7 bases, with 7 bases lying between them. Germline values: CDR1 DFQATT, CDR2 SNEGSKA (reference sequence). CDR3 protein: CSARVGGEAFF. The CDR3 nucleotides are TGCAGTGCTAGAGTCGGGGGTGAAGCTTTCTTT.

The chain joins TRBV28 to TRBJ2-3; D is ambiguous. Germline CDR1 MDHEN, CDR2 SYDVKM. V lost 6 bases and J lost 3, with 19 bases in between. The CDR3 length is 16 residues. CDR3 sequence (DNA): TGTGCCAGCAGGCTATCCTTGCTTCGAATTACAGATACGCAGTATTTT. It specifies CASRLSLLRITDTQYF.

The genes are TRBV7-2 and TRBJ2-7; weak D call: TRBD2 (6 bases). The CDR3 extends over 13 amino acids. Between the trimmed V and J ends, which lost 1 base and 7 bases, there was a span of 11 bases. Per germline, CDR1 SGHTA and CDR2 FQGNSA. CDR3 nucleotide sequence: TGTGCCAGCAGCTTAGTCCCAGGGAGGGAGCAGTACTTC. This translates into CASSLVPGREQYF. Drawing the rest from reference TRBV7-2 and TRBJ2-7, the complete variable domain is GAGVSQSPSNKVTEKGKDVELRCDPISGHTALYWYRQSLGQGLEFLIYFQGNSAPDKSGLPSDRFSAERTGGSVSTLTIQRTQQEDSAVYLCASSLVPGREQYFGPGTRLTVT.

The chain links TRBV18 to TRBJ1-2; weak D call: TRBD1 (5 bases). V lost 6 bases and J lost 8, with 19 bases in between. CDR1 and CDR2 (germline): KGHSH, LQKENI. This CDR3 has 14 amino acids. This CDR3 is CASSPKVGQAGYTF. The DNA for the CDR3 is TGTGCCAGCTCGCCTAAAGTTGGACAAGCCGGCTACACCTTC.

The chain joins TRBV6-1 to TRBJ1-1, with D uncertain. Germline V gene sequence: CDR1 MNHNS, CDR2 SASEGT. Trimming removed 2 bases from V and 1 base from J, with 8 bases in between. This CDR3 contains 14 residues. This CDR3 reads CASSESRSNTEAFF. CDR3 in DNA: TGTGCCAGCAGTGAATCGAGATCGAACACTGAAGCTTTCTTT.

This chain uses TRBV7-2 with TRBJ2-5, with TRBD1 identical over 9 bases. CDR1 SGHTA and CDR2 FQGNSA come from the germline V gene. The CDR3 sequence is 17 residues long. J lost 2 bases, V lost 1 base, and 8 bases had no gene match. CDR3 nucleotides: TGTGCCAGCAGCTTAGTGGGACAGGGTTGGACACAAGAGACCCAGTACTTC. Translating gives CASSLVGQGWTQETQYF.

This sequence joins TRBV2 and TRBJ2-7; D is unresolved. V was pared by 8 bases and J by 0 bases, with 11 bases between. CDR3 length: 13 amino acids. Germline V gives CDR1 SNHLY, CDR2 FYNNEI. This CDR3 is CASCWAVSYEQYF. CDR3 sequence (DNA): TGTGCCAGCTGTTGGGCCGTCTCCTACGAGCAGTACTTC. Variable domain in full (rest from reference TRBV2 and TRBJ2-7): EPEVTQTPSHQVTQMGQEVILRCVPISNHLYFYWYRQILGQKVEFLVSFYNNEISEKSEIFDDQFSVERPDGSNFTLKIRSTKLEDSAMYFCASCWAVSYEQYFGPGTRLTVT.

This sequence joins TRBV10-1 and TRBJ2-7, with TRBD1 matching 9 bases. V trimming: 0 bases; J trimming: 5 bases; junction bases outside the gene matches: 8. Germline CDR1 WNHNN, CDR2 SYGVQD (reference sequence). This CDR3 spans 16 amino acids. CDR3 bases: TGCGCCAGCAGTGAGTCGAAGGGGACAGGGACCGACGAGCAGTACTTC. Residues: CASSESKGTGTDEQYF.

The chain employs TRBV5-1 and TRBJ2-5; no firm D call. Germline lookup yields CDR1 SGHRS and CDR2 YFSETQ. Trimming removed 2 bases at V and 1 base at J, with 9 bases between. CDR3 length: 14 residues. The CDR3 nucleotides read TGCGCCAGCAGCTTATTAGAAGCCCAAGAGACCCAGTACTTC. Translating gives CASSLLEAQETQYF.